This TCR beta chain originates from a study of cytomegalovirus exposure and HLA in healthy donors. The CDR3 is 16 amino acids. J was trimmed by 3 bases and V by 0 bases; bases with no gene match: 6. Germline lookup yields CDR1 SGHAT and CDR2 FQNNGV. This clone showed up just once. Antigen specificity is unknown. Findings and caveats of the study: The study designated fewer than 200 TCR beta chains cytomegalovirus-associated.

The study drew the donors from its approximately 110-subject validation cohort, separate from the approximately 670-subject first cohort. Assay used: immunoSEQ multiplex PCR; TCRdb lists only in-frame clones, some missing. Of a few hundred thousand clones in the sample, approximately 86% were seen once. This sequence was found in a man aged 30 to 39 in good health and CMV-seronegative. The sequencing input was PBMCs. The chain uses TRBV11-2 and TRBJ1-2; 8 bases line up with TRBD1. CDR3 nucleotide sequence: TGTGCCAGCAGCTTAGATGTCCAGGGGGCTTACTATGGCTACACCTTC. Its translation is CASSLDVQGAYYGYTF.